The next 25 T cell receptor beta chains were all read from a single sample in a study of blood T cell repertoires in COVID-19. Method: immunoSEQ multiplex PCR; TCRdb's copy keeps in-frame clones and lacks some. The sample yields about 150,000 clones, 80% to 90% seen once. The sequenced sample consisted of peripheral blood. These TCRs come from a middle-aged woman with acute or convalescent COVID-19.

This rearrangement joins TRBV7-2 to TRBJ2-5; 12 bases fit TRBD2. Germline lookup yields CDR1 SGHTA and CDR2 FQGNSA. The CDR3 has 15 amino acids. Trimming cost V 5 bases and J 6 bases; bases outside gene matches: 7. CDR3 nucleotides: TGTGCCAGCAGCAGACTAGCGGGAGAATCGAAGACCCAGTACTTC. As protein: CASSRLAGESKTQYF.

A word on this clone: The same CDR3 arises from other DNA sequences in this sample as well. This sequence joins TRBV6-5 and TRBJ2-3; a possible D gene is TRBD1 (5 bases). With 2 bases removed from V and 3 bases from J, the gap between germline ends came to 9 bases. This CDR3 has 14 amino acids. Germline V gene lookup returns CDR1 MNHEY and CDR2 SVGAGI. The CDR3 loop is CASSYRGGTDTQYF. The CDR3 region has the DNA TGTGCCAGCAGTTACAGGGGCGGAACAGATACGCAGTATTTT.

This rearrangement joins TRBV5-1 to TRBJ1-1, with D possibly matching TRBD1 (6 bases). The germline V and J ends were trimmed by 0 bases and 10 bases, with 10 bases remaining between them. The CDR3 spans 12 residues. CDR1 is SGHRS, CDR2 YFSETQ, per germline. CDR3 bases: TGCGCCAGCAGCTTGGATGCAGGGGCAGCTTTCTTT. It specifies CASSLDAGAAFF.

This clone was detected only once. Other DNA sequences in this sample translate to the same CDR3. This rearrangement joins TRBV12-3 or TRBV12-4 to TRBJ1-5, with D perhaps TRBD1 (6 bases). The CDR3 runs 13 residues. The germline V and J ends were trimmed by 5 bases and 4 bases, with 9 bases remaining between them. CDR3 in amino acids: CASSPQGNQPQHF. The CDR3, as DNA: TGTGCCAGCAGTCCACAGGGAAATCAGCCCCAGCATTTT.

The V and J genes are TRBV10-2 and TRBJ2-7, with D maybe TRBD2 (6 bases). Germline V gene sequence: CDR1 WSHSY, CDR2 SAAADI. The V and J ends lost 0 bases and 3 bases respectively, with 12 bases between them. CDR3 length equals 15 residues. CDR3: CASSESEAGGYEQYF. The CDR3 DNA reads as TGCGCCAGCAGTGAGTCGGAAGCGGGCGGCTACGAGCAGTACTTC.

The chain has TRBV6-4 and TRBJ2-6; TRBD2 might be the D (7 bases). The CDR3 is 16 residues long. Germline CDR1 reads MRHNA; CDR2 reads SNTAGT. V was shortened by 5 bases and J by 0 bases, with 11 bases between the two germline ends. The DNA of the CDR3 is TGTGCCAGCAGTCCAGGGGACTACTCTGGGGCCAACGTCCTGACTTTC. Residues: CASSPGDYSGANVLTF.

The rearrangement uses TRBV11-3 and TRBJ1-4; D is uncertain. Trimming removed 2 bases from V and 2 bases from J, with 6 bases in between. The V gene's germline CDR1 is SGHNT and CDR2 YENEEA. The CDR3 is made up of 14 amino acids. CDR3 in amino acids: CASSLTLTNEKLFF. The DNA of the CDR3 is TGTGCCAGCAGCTTAACTTTGACTAATGAAAAACTGTTTTTT.

This chain connects TRBV5-1 to TRBJ1-4; D uncertain. CDR3 length equals 15 residues. Germline V CDR1 and CDR2: SGHRS, YFSETQ. V was trimmed by 3 bases and J by 1 base, leaving 10 bases between them. CDR3 DNA: TGCGCCAGCAGCTGGGAGGACGTAACTAATGAAAAACTGTTTTTT. This encodes CASSWEDVTNEKLFF.

The V and J genes are TRBV5-1 and TRBJ1-4, with 8 positions matching TRBD1. The V and J ends lost 4 bases and 4 bases, in that order; junction bases with no gene match: 9. The CDR3 covers 16 residues. Per the germline V gene, CDR1 is SGHRS and CDR2 is YFSETQ. CDR3 bases: TGCGCCAGCAGCCCGACGGACAGGGCCATTAATGAAAAACTGTTTTTT. This gives the protein CASSPTDRAINEKLFF.

The chain is built from TRBV6-5 and TRBJ1-6; TRBD1 matches at 10 bases. In germline, CDR1 is MNHEY, CDR2 SVGAGI. The CDR3 is 15 amino acids. V gave up 0 bases and J gave up 9 bases; unmatched junction bases: 2. The CDR3: CASSYSRTGGSPLHF. The CDR3 DNA sequence: TGTGCCAGCAGTTACTCGCGGACAGGGGGTTCACCCCTCCACTTT.

The rearrangement joins TRBV9 to TRBJ1-6, with TRBD1 as a possible D gene (6 bases). This CDR3 has 12 residues. V lost 7 bases, J lost 11 bases, and 13 bases lay in between. Germline assignment: CDR1 SGDLS and CDR2 YYNGEE. The CDR3 reads CASGTGFAPLHF. DNA of the CDR3: TGTGCCAGCGGTACAGGGTTTGCACCCCTCCACTTT.

This chain joins TRBV27 and TRBJ2-3; TRBD2 matches at 7 bases. V lost 9 bases to trimming and J lost 0 bases; unmatched junction nucleotides: 3. Germline V lookup: CDR1 MNHEY, CDR2 SMNVEV (reference sequence). The CDR3 loop spans 13 amino acids. CDR3 nucleotides: TGTGCCAGGGGACTACCAAGCACAGATACGCAGTATTTT. This sequence encodes CARGLPSTDTQYF.

The rearrangement links TRBV30 to TRBJ2-1, with unresolved D. The CDR3 extends over 13 amino acids. Germline V gene sequence: CDR1 GTSNPN, CDR2 SVGIG (reference sequence). The germline V and J ends were trimmed by 0 bases and 4 bases, with 7 bases remaining between them. The chain's CDR3 is CAWSVLSYNEQFF. Here the CDR3 DNA reads TGTGCCTGGAGTGTACTTTCTTACAATGAGCAGTTCTTC.

The V and J genes are TRBV19 and TRBJ2-7; the D gene is possibly TRBD1 (6 bases). V shed 2 bases and J shed 2 bases, with 10 bases lying between them. The CDR3 totals 14 residues. Germline V gene sequence: CDR1 LNHDA, CDR2 SQIVND (reference sequence). The CDR3 loop is CASSISGDTYEQYF. The DNA for the CDR3 is TGTGCCAGTAGTATATCAGGGGATACCTACGAGCAGTACTTC.

CDR3: CASSETVYSPLHF. The DNA of the CDR3 is TGTGCCAGCAGTGAGACAGTATATTCACCCCTCCACTTT. The genes are TRBV6-1 and TRBJ1-6, with D possibly being TRBD1 (5 bases). V was clipped by 3 bases and J by 8 bases, with 8 bases between them. CDR1 is MNHNS, CDR2 SASEGT, per germline. The CDR3 runs to 13 residues.

The gene calls are TRBV6-5 and TRBJ1-1; TRBD1 might be the D (5 bases). Germline V CDR1 and CDR2: MNHEY, SVGAGI. This CDR3 spans 14 amino acids. The V and J ends lost 10 bases and 4 bases respectively, with 19 bases between them. For the CDR3, the DNA is TGTGCCACCACCAGCTCCCAGGGCATCACTGAAGCTTTCTTT. This translates into CATTSSQGITEAFF.

The table lists this clone with a count of one. This chain uses TRBV7-9 with TRBJ1-1; D call uncertain. Trimming took off 5 bases at V and 2 bases at J, with 15 bases between the two ends. Germline CDR1 and CDR2: SEHNR and FQNEAQ (reference sequence). The CDR3 is 15 residues long. CDR3 protein: CASSPLGQINTEAFF. The CDR3 coding sequence is TGTGCCAGCAGCCCGCTTGGGCAGATAAACACTGAAGCTTTCTTT.

This rearrangement joins TRBV5-1 to TRBJ2-1; possible D gene TRBD2, 6 bases. This CDR3 comprises 16 residues. The germline V gene encodes CDR1 SGHRS and CDR2 YFSETQ. V was trimmed by 6 bases and J by 0 bases, leaving 16 bases between them. CDR3 residues: CASKQAGTTSYNEQFF. DNA for the CDR3: TGCGCCAGCAAACAGGCGGGGACCACCTCCTACAATGAGCAGTTCTTC.

The V and J genes are TRBV3-1 (or the pseudogene TRBV3-2) and TRBJ1-2; the D is unclear. V was trimmed by 4 bases and J by 1 base, leaving 7 bases between them. The CDR3 spans 13 residues. The germline V gene encodes CDR1 LGHDT and CDR2 YNNKEL (reference sequence). CDR3 nucleotide sequence: TGTGCCAGCAGCCCGACAAATAACTATGGCTACACCTTC. Protein product: CASSPTNNYGYTF.

V usage is TRBV5-6 and J usage is TRBJ2-5, with 7 positions matching TRBD2. The CDR3 runs to 15 residues. With 4 bases clipped from V and 3 bases from J, the junction kept 9 bases outside the gene matches. Germline V gene lookup returns CDR1 SGHDT and CDR2 YYEEEE. The CDR3 region is CASSGDYSEEETQYF. For the CDR3, the DNA is TGTGCCAGCAGCGGGGACTACTCAGAGGAAGAGACCCAGTACTTC.

The rearrangement links TRBV7-8 to TRBJ2-3; TRBD1 aligns across 8 bases. This CDR3 spans 17 amino acids. V lost 1 base to trimming and J lost 2 bases; unmatched junction nucleotides: 8. Germline lookup yields CDR1 SGHVS and CDR2 FQNEAQ. The CDR3 sequence: CASSLVHRGTSTDTQYF. In nucleotides, the CDR3 is TGTGCCAGCAGCTTAGTACACAGGGGGACCTCCACAGATACGCAGTATTTT.

This clone is deemed medium-sized (0.01 to 0.1%). The chain recombines TRBV9 with TRBJ2-1; 7 bases agree with TRBD1. This CDR3 has 15 amino acids. Germline CDR1 reads SGDLS; CDR2 reads YYNGEE. Germline trimming cut 3 bases from V and 1 base from J; bases unmatched to any gene: 4. The CDR3: CASSGTGESYNEQFF. CDR3 sequence (DNA): TGTGCCAGCAGCGGCACAGGGGAATCCTACAATGAGCAGTTCTTC.

The chain recombines TRBV11-3 with TRBJ2-2; D is undetermined. CDR1 is SGHNT, CDR2 YENEEA, per germline. V shed 3 bases and J shed 7 bases, with 6 bases lying between them. CDR3 length: 12 amino acids. CDR3 sequence: CASSFEIGELFF. CDR3 coding DNA: TGTGCCAGCAGCTTTGAGATCGGGGAGCTGTTTTTT. Complete variable domain (other parts from reference TRBV11-3 and TRBJ2-2): EAGVVQSPRYKIIEKKQPVAFWCNPISGHNTLYWYLQNLGQGPELLIRYENEEAVDDSQLPKDRFSAERLKGVDSTLKIQPAELGDSAVYLCASSFEIGELFFGEGSRLTVL.

A word on this clone: The sample holds other DNA sequences that translate to the same CDR3. V is TRBV27 and J is TRBJ2-7; the D gene is possibly TRBD1 (6 bases). Looked up from germline, CDR1 is MNHEY and CDR2 is SMNVEV (reference sequence). Trimming took off 2 bases at V and 0 bases at J, with 8 bases between the two ends. The CDR3 runs to 14 residues. The CDR3 nucleotides are TGTGCCAGCAGTTTAAGGGGGTACTCCTACGAGCAGTACTTC. The encoded protein is CASSLRGYSYEQYF.

A single count supports this clone. The CDR3 DNA sequence: TGTGCCACCAGCCACGGATACAGGGACGAGCAGTACTTC. Translating it yields CATSHGYRDEQYF. This chain links TRBV24-1 with TRBJ2-7; TRBD1 might be the D (6 bases). V was cut by 7 bases and J by 5 bases, with 14 bases left in between. The CDR3 is 13 residues long. The V gene's germline CDR1 is KGHDR and CDR2 SFDVKD.